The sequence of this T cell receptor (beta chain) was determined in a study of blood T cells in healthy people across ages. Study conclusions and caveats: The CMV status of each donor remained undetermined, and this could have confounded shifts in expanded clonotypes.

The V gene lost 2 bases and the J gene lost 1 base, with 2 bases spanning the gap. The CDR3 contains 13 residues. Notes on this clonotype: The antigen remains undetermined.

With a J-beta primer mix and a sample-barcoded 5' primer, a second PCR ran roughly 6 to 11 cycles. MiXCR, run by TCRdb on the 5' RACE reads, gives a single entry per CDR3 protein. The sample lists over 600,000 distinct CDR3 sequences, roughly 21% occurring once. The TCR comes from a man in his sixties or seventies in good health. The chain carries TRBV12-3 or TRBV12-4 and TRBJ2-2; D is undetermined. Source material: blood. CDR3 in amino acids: CASSLMNTGELFF. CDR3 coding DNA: TGTGCCAGCAGTTTAATGAACACCGGGGAGCTGTTTTTT.